A single sample gave rise to the 7 T cell receptor beta chains below, sequenced in a study of identical twins. TCRdb processed the 5' RACE reads anew with MiXCR; each CDR3 protein has one entry. The sample contains some 230,000 distinct CDR3 sequences, 6.5% to 8% of which appear only once. These same data were also listed under a study on T cells expressing NK-cell markers.

Material: CD8+ T cells sorted from blood. The receptor set was obtained from a young woman in good health.

This clonotype was seen many times. This chain uses TRBV27 with TRBJ2-7, with a tentative D call TRBD2 (5 bases). Trimming shortened V by 0 bases and J by 7 bases, and 19 bases separated the two germline ends. Per germline, CDR1 MNHEY and CDR2 SMNVEV (reference sequence). The CDR3 is 16 residues long. CDR3 DNA: TGTGCCAGCAGTTTATCTCCCGGATCGGGGTTGACGGAGCAGTACTTC. Its protein is CASSLSPGSGLTEQYF.

This clonotype showed up just a few times. The rearrangement uses TRBV27 and TRBJ2-7; D may be TRBD1 (6 bases). V lost 6 bases and J 1 base, leaving 13 bases between the germline ends. Germline V CDR1 and CDR2: MNHEY, SMNVEV (reference sequence). The CDR3 consists of 14 residues. The CDR3 protein is CASSTGSGSYEQYF. The CDR3 DNA sequence: TGTGCCAGCAGCACAGGGTCGGGGTCCTACGAGCAGTACTTC.

V usage is TRBV13 and J usage is TRBJ2-1; D unclear. V was clipped by 3 bases and J by 4 bases, with 16 bases between them. Germline V lookup: CDR1 PRHDT, CDR2 FYEKMQ (reference sequence). CDR3 length equals 16 residues. CDR3 sequence: CASSLVRGPRYNEQFF. DNA of the CDR3: TGTGCCAGCAGCTTGGTTCGCGGCCCTAGGTACAATGAGCAGTTCTTC.

This clonotype turned up a few times. The chain is built from TRBV5-5 and TRBJ2-7, with D perhaps matching TRBD1 or TRBD2 (5 bases each). CDR1 and CDR2 from the germline V gene are SGHKS and YYEKEE (reference sequence). The CDR3 length is 15 residues. V shed 0 bases and J shed 1 base, with 11 bases lying between them. Here the CDR3 DNA reads TGTGCCAGCAGCTTGGCCAATTGGGGGTCCTACGAGCAGTACTTC. Translating gives CASSLANWGSYEQYF.

This clonotype was seen at least ten times. The V and J genes are TRBV6-5 and TRBJ2-3; D is unresolved. From germline, CDR1 is MNHEY and CDR2 SVGAGI. The CDR3 is 18 residues long. With 5 bases removed from V and 0 bases from J, the gap between germline ends came to 21 bases. The CDR3 bases are TGTGCCAGCAGTCTATTTATTTTGCCTTTTTCTAGCACAGATACGCAGTATTTT. It translates to CASSLFILPFSSTDTQYF.

The genes are TRBV20-1 and TRBJ2-1; tentative D call: TRBD2 (6 bases). Looked up from germline, CDR1 is DFQATT and CDR2 is SNEGSKA (reference sequence). Trimming stripped 6 bases from V and 10 bases from J, with 13 bases between. This CDR3 contains 11 residues. The CDR3 region has the DNA TGCAGTGCCTCGGACTACTCCGAGCAGTTCTTC. Its protein product is CSASDYSEQFF.

This rearrangement joins TRBV27 to TRBJ1-4, with D uncertain. V gave up 2 bases and J gave up 8 bases, with 15 bases separating them. The germline V gene encodes CDR1 MNHEY and CDR2 SMNVEV (reference sequence). The CDR3 runs 15 residues. The CDR3 is CASSLAGSLGEKLFF. CDR3 nucleotides: TGTGCCAGCAGTTTAGCCGGGTCCTTGGGGGAAAAACTGTTTTTT.